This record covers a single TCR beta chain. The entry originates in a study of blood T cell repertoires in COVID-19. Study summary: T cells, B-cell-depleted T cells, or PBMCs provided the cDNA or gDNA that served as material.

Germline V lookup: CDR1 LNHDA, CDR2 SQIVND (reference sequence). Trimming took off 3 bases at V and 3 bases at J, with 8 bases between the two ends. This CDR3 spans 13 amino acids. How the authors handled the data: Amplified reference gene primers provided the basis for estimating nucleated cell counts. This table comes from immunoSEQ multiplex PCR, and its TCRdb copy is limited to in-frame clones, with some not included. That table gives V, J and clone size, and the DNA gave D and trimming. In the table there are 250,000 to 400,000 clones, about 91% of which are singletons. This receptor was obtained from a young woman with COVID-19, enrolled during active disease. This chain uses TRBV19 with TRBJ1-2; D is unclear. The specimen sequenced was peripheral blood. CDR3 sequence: CASSMNSDYGYTF. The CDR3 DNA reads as TGTGCCAGTAGTATGAACAGTGACTATGGCTACACCTTC.